This is a list of T cell receptor beta chains from one sample in a study of CD8 T cells in Susac syndrome. TCRdb called the immunoSEQ multiplex PCR reads again in MiXCR, with one record for every CDR3 protein. The sample has about 290,000 distinct CDR3 sequences; 89% are singletons. The sequencing sample was made of CD8+ T cells from PBMCs. The receptors come from a human donor with multiple sclerosis. Both conserved end residues are part of each CDR3.

>TRBJ1-3|TRBV10-3
CAIRTRNSGNTIYF
>TRBJ2-1|TRBV20-1
CSAGGSEYNEQFF
>TRBJ1-2|TRBV6-5
CASSYGGDAGGGYTF
>TRBJ2-7|TRBV12-3/TRBV12-4
CASSFTRQGRNEQYF
>TRBJ2-6|TRBV18
CASPDSSGANVLTF
>TRBJ1-1|TRBV20-1
CSAPQTMNTEAFF
>TRBJ1-2|TRBV6-4
CASSDKNDHRRGYTF
>TRBJ1-5|TRBV28
CASSFEDRTSNQPQHF
>TRBJ2-7|TRBV7-8
CASSSPGRYEQYF
>TRBJ1-2|TRBV6-5
CASSFLTGTKNYGYTF
>TRBJ2-1|TRBV23-1
CASSRIPGGRWYNEQFF
>TRBJ2-2|TRBV12-5
CASGLVPGQGTGELFF
>TRBJ2-3|TRBV28
CASSLFVRLGSTDTQYF
>TRBJ1-2|TRBV20-1
CSARGSRQGQQGYTF
>TRBJ2-5|TRBV20-1
CSANSGTSERETQYF
>TRBJ2-1|TRBV30
CAWRGGGPLTSYNEQFF
>TRBJ2-7|TRBV19
CASSIAGTGISSYEQYF
>TRBJ2-3|TRBV20-1
CSAGASQGTDTQYF
>TRBJ2-1|TRBV3-1
CASSQDLGLARNEQFF
>TRBJ2-7|TRBV4-3
CASSPAGAAYYEQYF
>TRBJ1-1|TRBV30
CAWSVGPNTEAFF
>TRBJ2-1|TRBV18
CASSPPIGAEQFF
>TRBJ2-7|TRBV25-1
CASSEYQDRGGEQYF
>TRBJ2-7|TRBV19
CASSIGAGLSYEQYF
>TRBJ2-5|TRBV4-1
CASSQVKFSGTQYF
>TRBJ2-5|TRBV7-8
CASSPFGVSETQYF
>TRBJ2-7|TRBV20-1
CSAIGGSENEQYF
>TRBJ1-2|TRBV20-1
CSARDYRASRRGGYTF
>TRBJ2-1|TRBV11-1
CASSFISSNNEQFF
>TRBJ2-1|TRBV7-6
CASRPTSGRGDEQFF
>TRBJ1-2|TRBV10-3
CAINRATGDPNYGYTF
>TRBJ2-1|TRBV19
CASSRLADRLYNEQFF
>TRBJ2-2|TRBV5-8
CASSLKQGEFTGELFF
>TRBJ1-1|TRBV23-1
CASSQQGRNTEAFF
>TRBJ2-7|TRBV6-1
CASSNRDLGSYEQYF
>TRBJ2-1|TRBV12-5
CASGLIGVNEQFF
>TRBJ1-2|TRBV7-9
CASSLPRVGAHGYTF
>TRBJ1-2|TRBV4-1
CASSQAPRDGYTF
>TRBJ2-7|TRBV30
CAWEEGPYEQYF
>TRBJ2-6|TRBV4-3
CASNKPGGVGANVLTF
>TRBJ2-4|TRBV19
CASSIVTSLMNIQYF
>TRBJ2-1|TRBV15
CATSRTGQDPFYNEQFF